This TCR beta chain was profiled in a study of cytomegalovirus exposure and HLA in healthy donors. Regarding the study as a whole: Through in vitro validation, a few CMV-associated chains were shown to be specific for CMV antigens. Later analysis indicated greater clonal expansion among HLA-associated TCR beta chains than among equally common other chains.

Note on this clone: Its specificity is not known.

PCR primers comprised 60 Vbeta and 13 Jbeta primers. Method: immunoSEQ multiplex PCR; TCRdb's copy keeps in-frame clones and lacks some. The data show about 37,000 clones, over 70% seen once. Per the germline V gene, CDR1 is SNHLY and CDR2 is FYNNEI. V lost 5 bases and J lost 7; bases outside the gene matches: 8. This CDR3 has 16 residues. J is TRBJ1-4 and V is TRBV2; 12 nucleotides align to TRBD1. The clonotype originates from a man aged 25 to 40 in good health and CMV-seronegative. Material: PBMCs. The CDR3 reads CASSNPGQGAGEKLFF. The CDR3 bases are TGTGCCAGCAGTAACCCGGGACAGGGGGCGGGTGAAAAACTGTTTTTT.